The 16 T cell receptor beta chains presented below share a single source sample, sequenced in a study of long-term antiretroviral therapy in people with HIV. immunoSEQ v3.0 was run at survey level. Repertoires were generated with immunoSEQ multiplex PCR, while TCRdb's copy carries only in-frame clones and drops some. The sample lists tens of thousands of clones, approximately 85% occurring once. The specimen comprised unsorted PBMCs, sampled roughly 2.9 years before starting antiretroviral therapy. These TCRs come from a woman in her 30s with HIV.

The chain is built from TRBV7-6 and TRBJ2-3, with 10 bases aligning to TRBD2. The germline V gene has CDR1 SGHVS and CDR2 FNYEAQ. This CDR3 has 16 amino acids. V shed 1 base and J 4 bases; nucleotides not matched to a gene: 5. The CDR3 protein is CASSLERLAGADTQYF. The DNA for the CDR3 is TGTGCCAGCAGCTTAGAAAGGCTAGCGGGAGCAGATACGCAGTATTTT.

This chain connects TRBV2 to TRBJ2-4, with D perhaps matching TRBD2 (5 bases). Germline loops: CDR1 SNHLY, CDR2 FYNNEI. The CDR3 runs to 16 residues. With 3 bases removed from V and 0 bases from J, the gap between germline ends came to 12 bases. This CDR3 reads CASSDGGSTAKNIQYF. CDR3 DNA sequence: TGTGCCAGCAGTGACGGAGGCAGTACAGCCAAAAACATTCAGTACTTC.

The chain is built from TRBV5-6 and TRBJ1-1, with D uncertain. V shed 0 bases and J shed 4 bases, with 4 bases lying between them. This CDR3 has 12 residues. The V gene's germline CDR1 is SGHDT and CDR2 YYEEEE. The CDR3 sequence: CASSLDPTEAFF. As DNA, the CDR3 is TGTGCCAGCAGCTTGGACCCCACTGAAGCTTTCTTT.

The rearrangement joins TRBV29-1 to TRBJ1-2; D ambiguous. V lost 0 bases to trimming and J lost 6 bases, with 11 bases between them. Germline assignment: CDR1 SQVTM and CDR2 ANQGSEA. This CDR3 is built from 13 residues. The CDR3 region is CSVEDGLTDGYTF. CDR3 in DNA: TGCAGCGTTGAAGACGGACTCACGGATGGCTACACCTTC.

In DNA, the CDR3 is TGTGCCATCAGCCTGGACAGTTTTAACTCTGGAAACACCATATATTTT. Its protein product is CAISLDSFNSGNTIYF. This chain links TRBV10-3 with TRBJ1-3; tentative D call: TRBD1 (6 bases). Trimming cost V 6 bases and J 0 bases, with 15 bases left between them. The CDR3 totals 16 residues. Germline-derived CDR1 and CDR2 are ENHRY and SYGVKD.

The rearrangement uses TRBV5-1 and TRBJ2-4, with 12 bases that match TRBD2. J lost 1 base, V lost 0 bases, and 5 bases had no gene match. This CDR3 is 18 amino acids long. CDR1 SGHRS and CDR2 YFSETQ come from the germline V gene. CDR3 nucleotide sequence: TGCGCCAGCAGCTTGGGTCTAGCGGGGGGGCCCGCCAAAAACATTCAGTACTTC. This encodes CASSLGLAGGPAKNIQYF. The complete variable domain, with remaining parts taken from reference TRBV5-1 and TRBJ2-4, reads KAGVTQTPRYLIKTRGQQVTLSCSPISGHRSVSWYQQTPGQGLQFLFEYFSETQRNKGNFPGRFSGRQFSNSRSEMNVSTLELGDSALYLCASSLGLAGGPAKNIQYFGAGTRLSVL.

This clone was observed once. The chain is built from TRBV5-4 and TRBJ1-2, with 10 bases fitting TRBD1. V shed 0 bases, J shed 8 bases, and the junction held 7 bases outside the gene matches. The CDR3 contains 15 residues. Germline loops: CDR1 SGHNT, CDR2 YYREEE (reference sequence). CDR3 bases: TGTGCCAGCAGCTTGGCGGGGACAGGGGCGAGCGGCTACACCTTC. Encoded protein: CASSLAGTGASGYTF.

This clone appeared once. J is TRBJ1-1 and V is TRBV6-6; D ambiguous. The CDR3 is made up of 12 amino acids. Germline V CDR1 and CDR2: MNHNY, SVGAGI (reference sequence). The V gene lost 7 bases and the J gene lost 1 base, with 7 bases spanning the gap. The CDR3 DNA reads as TGTGCCAGCACCTTACAGAACACTGAAGCTTTCTTT. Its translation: CASTLQNTEAFF.

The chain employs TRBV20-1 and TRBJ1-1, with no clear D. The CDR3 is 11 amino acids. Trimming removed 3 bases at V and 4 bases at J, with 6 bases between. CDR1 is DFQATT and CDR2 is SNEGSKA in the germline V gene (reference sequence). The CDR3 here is CSASYGTEAFF. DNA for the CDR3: TGCAGTGCTAGTTATGGCACTGAAGCTTTCTTT.

The CDR3, as DNA: TGTGCCAGCAGCACCCTAGCGGGGGCAGGGGAGACCCAGTACTTC. Amino acids: CASSTLAGAGETQYF. The J gene is TRBJ2-5, the V gene TRBV7-8; 10 bases match TRBD2. The ends lost 5 bases at V and 5 bases at J; junction bases unmatched: 8. Germline CDR1 is SGHVS and CDR2 is FQNEAQ. This CDR3 is built from 15 residues.

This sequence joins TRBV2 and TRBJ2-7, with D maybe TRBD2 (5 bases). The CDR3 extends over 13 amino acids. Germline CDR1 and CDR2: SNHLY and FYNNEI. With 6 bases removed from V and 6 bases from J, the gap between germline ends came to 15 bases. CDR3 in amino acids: CASSRIDGGEQYV. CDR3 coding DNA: TGTGCCAGCAGCCGTATCGACGGAGGCGAGCAGTACGTC.

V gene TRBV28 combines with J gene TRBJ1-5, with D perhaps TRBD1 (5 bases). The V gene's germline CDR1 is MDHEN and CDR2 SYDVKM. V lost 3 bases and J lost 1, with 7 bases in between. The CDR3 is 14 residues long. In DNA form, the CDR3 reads TGTGCCAGCAGTTTCCAGGGCAGCAATCAGCCCCAGCATTTT. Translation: CASSFQGSNQPQHF. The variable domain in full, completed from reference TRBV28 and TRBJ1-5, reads DVKVTQSSRYLVKRTGEKVFLECVQDMDHENMFWYRQDPGLGLRLIYFSYDVKMKEKGDIPEGYSVSREKKERFSLILESASTNQTSMYLCASSFQGSNQPQHFGDGTRLSIL.

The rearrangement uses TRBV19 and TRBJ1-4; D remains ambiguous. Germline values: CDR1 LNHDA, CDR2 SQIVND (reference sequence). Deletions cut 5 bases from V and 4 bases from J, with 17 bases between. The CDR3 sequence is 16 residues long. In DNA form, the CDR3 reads TGTGCCAGTAGTGCCAGGCCGGAGGGCCGTAATGAAAAACTGTTTTTT. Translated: CASSARPEGRNEKLFF.

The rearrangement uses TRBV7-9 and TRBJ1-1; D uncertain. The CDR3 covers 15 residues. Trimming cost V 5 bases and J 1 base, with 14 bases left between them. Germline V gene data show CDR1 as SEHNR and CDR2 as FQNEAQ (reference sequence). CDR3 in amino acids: CASSPPVQPNTEAFF. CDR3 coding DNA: TGTGCCAGCAGCCCCCCCGTACAGCCGAACACTGAAGCTTTCTTT.

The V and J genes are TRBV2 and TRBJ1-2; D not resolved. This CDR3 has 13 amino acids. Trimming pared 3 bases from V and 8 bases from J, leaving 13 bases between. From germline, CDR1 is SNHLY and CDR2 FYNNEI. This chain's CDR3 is CASSDRGTGGYTF. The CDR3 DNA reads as TGTGCCAGCAGTGACCGGGGAACGGGGGGCTACACCTTC.

The DNA for the CDR3 is TGTGCCAGCAGTTGGGACAGGAAGAACACTGAAGCTTTCTTT. Translation: CASSWDRKNTEAFF. V and J are TRBV6-5 and TRBJ1-1, with 8 bases matching TRBD1. The CDR3 totals 14 residues. Germline loops: CDR1 MNHEY, CDR2 SVGAGI. V lost 4 bases, J lost 1 base, and 2 bases stayed unmatched.